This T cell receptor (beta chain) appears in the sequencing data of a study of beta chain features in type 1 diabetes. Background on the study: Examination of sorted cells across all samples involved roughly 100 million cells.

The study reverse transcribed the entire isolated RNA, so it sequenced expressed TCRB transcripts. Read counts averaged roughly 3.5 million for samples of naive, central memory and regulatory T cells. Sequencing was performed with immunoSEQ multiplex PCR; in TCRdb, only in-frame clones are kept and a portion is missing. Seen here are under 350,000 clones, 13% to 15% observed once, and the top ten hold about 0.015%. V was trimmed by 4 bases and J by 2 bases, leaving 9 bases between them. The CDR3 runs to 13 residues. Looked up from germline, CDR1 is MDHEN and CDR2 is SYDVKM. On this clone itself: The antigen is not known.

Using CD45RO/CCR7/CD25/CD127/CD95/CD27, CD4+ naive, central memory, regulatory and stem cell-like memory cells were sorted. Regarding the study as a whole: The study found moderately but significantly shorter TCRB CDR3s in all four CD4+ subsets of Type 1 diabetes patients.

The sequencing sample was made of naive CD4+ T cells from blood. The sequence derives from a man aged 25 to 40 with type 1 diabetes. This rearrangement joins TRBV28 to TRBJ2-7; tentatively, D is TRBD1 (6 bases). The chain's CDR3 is CASSSRQAYEQYF. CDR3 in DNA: TGTGCCAGCAGTTCTCGACAGGCCTACGAGCAGTACTTC.